Presented here are 14 T cell receptor beta chains from one specimen sequenced in a study of T cell clones after liver transplantation (dated by TCRdb to the late 2010s). Libraries were prepared through the immunoSEQ multiplex PCR assay. TCRdb holds this immuneACCESS table with in-frame rearrangements only. Some clones are missing; in checked studies, unresolved V genes explain under half, and the rest has no known cause. Present in this sample are 65,000 to 80,000 clones, over 65% of which were seen just once. The biggest ten clones account for 2.5% to 3.5% of the sample. Sample: CD4+ T cells from blood, taken at the 22-month timepoint. The receptors come from a human patient who received a liver transplant. After a transplant, the graft donor may have provided part of the T cells.

The chain joins TRBV11-1 to TRBJ2-7, with 12 bases aligning to TRBD2. The germline V gene has CDR1 SGHAT and CDR2 FQDESV (reference sequence). V gave up 4 bases and J gave up 1 base; unmatched junction bases: 2. CDR3 length: 15 amino acids. CDR3 sequence: CASSSTSGRSYEQYF. In DNA form, the CDR3 reads TGTGCCAGCAGCTCCACTAGCGGGAGGTCCTACGAGCAGTACTTC.

In this sample, this clone turned up once. The rearrangement links TRBV19 to TRBJ1-1; the match to TRBD1 covers 7 bases. Germline-derived CDR1 and CDR2 are LNHDA and SQIVND (reference sequence). The CDR3 loop spans 13 amino acids. J lost 5 bases, V lost 4 bases, and 4 bases had no gene match. CDR3 amino acids: CASSTTQGTEAFF. DNA for the CDR3: TGTGCCAGTAGTACCACACAGGGGACTGAAGCTTTCTTT.

The CDR3 DNA follows: TGTGCCAGCAGCTGGCAGGGGTCCTTTGATGAGCAGTTCTTC. Its protein is CASSWQGSFDEQFF. The rearrangement links TRBV7-9 to TRBJ2-1; tentative D call: TRBD1 (6 bases). With 4 bases removed from V and 8 bases from J, the gap between germline ends came to 15 bases. Germline CDR1 and CDR2: SEHNR and FQNEAQ (reference sequence). This CDR3 is built from 14 residues.

The V and J genes are TRBV10-3 and TRBJ2-2, with 11 bases matching TRBD2. The CDR3 runs to 14 residues. Germline-derived CDR1 and CDR2 are ENHRY and SYGVKD. V dropped 10 bases and J dropped 3; count of bases not matched to a gene: 4. The CDR3 reads CATTSGGDTGELFF. CDR3 in DNA: TGTGCCACAACTAGCGGGGGAGACACCGGGGAGCTGTTTTTT.

This rearrangement joins TRBV6-1 to TRBJ2-7, with 9 bases aligning to TRBD2. Germline V gives CDR1 MNHNS, CDR2 SASEGT. CDR3 size: 18 residues. Germline trimming cut 0 bases from V and 0 bases from J; bases unmatched to any gene: 9. The CDR3 is CASSEAKWVAGASYEQYF. Written as DNA, the CDR3 is TGTGCCAGCAGTGAAGCGAAGTGGGTAGCGGGGGCCTCCTACGAGCAGTACTTC.

The chain uses TRBV5-1 and TRBJ1-2; a possible D gene is TRBD1 (5 bases). The CDR3 runs 17 residues. Deletions cut 4 bases from V and 1 base from J, with 20 bases between. Looked up from germline, CDR1 is SGHRS and CDR2 is YFSETQ. CDR3 residues: CASSIIPATGLNYGYTF. CDR3 bases: TGCGCCAGCAGCATAATCCCGGCAACAGGTCTTAACTATGGCTACACCTTC.

This clone was counted a single time. The chain links TRBV7-2 to TRBJ1-2, with D hard to call. The CDR3 length is 14 residues. Germline V gene data show CDR1 as SGHTA and CDR2 as FQGNSA. The V end was cut by 6 bases, the J end by 7 bases, with 18 bases between. This chain's CDR3 is CASRVDAGGGGYTF. The CDR3 DNA is TGTGCCAGCAGGGTTGATGCGGGTGGAGGTGGCTACACCTTC.

The chain uses TRBV6-1 and TRBJ1-5; no clear D. In germline, CDR1 is MNHNS, CDR2 SASEGT. The ends were cut back, 6 bases at V and 1 base at J, with 13 bases in the middle. This CDR3 has 15 residues. This chain's CDR3 is CASRSERASNQPQHF. DNA for the CDR3: TGTGCCAGCAGGTCGGAAAGGGCAAGCAATCAGCCCCAGCATTTT.

This clone was counted a few times. CDR3 nucleotide sequence: TGTGCCAGCAGAAGTGGGACATATGCTAACTATGGCTACACCTTC. Residues: CASRSGTYANYGYTF. V usage is TRBV6-5 and J usage is TRBJ1-2; a possible D gene is TRBD1 (6 bases). The germline V gene encodes CDR1 MNHEY and CDR2 SVGAGI. V was trimmed by 6 bases and J by 0 bases, leaving 14 bases between them. The length of the CDR3 is 15 residues.

This chain links TRBV19 with TRBJ1-4; 7 bases align to TRBD1. V lost 7 bases and J lost 6; bases outside the gene matches: 8. The CDR3 is 14 residues long. The germline gives CDR1 LNHDA, CDR2 SQIVND (reference sequence). The CDR3 protein is CASTSTGPYEKLFF. The DNA for the CDR3 is TGTGCCAGTACCTCGACAGGGCCATATGAAAAACTGTTTTTT. Combining the CDR3 with reference TRBV19 and TRBJ1-4 gives the whole variable domain DGGITQSPKYLFRKEGQNVTLSCEQNLNHDAMYWYRQDPGQGLRLIYYSQIVNDFQKGDIAEGYSVSREKKESFPLTVTSAQKNPTAFYLCASTSTGPYEKLFFGSGTQLSVL.

The genes are TRBV6-6 and TRBJ1-2; TRBD1 matches 7 bases. Trimming removed 8 bases from V and 6 bases from J; junction bases left unmatched: 12. Germline-derived CDR1 and CDR2 are MNHNY and SVGAGI (reference sequence). This CDR3 is built from 14 residues. The CDR3 region is CASGVEDRVNGYTF. Written as DNA, the CDR3 is TGTGCCAGCGGGGTCGAAGACAGGGTTAATGGCTACACCTTC.

This rearrangement joins TRBV18 to TRBJ2-1, with D unresolved. This CDR3 has 11 residues. From germline, CDR1 is KGHSH and CDR2 LQKENI. V lost 3 bases and J 8 bases, leaving 5 bases between the germline ends. The CDR3 nucleotides read TGTGCCAGCTCACCGGTAGATGAGCAGTTCTTC. Translated, it gives CASSPVDEQFF.

The V call is TRBV7-2, the J call TRBJ1-1; D call uncertain. The CDR3 has 16 amino acids. V was cut by 2 bases and J by 0 bases, with 13 bases left in between. Looked up from germline, CDR1 is SGHTA and CDR2 is FQGNSA. The CDR3 nucleotides are TGTGCCAGCAGCTTACTCGGACCTGCCATGAACACTGAAGCTTTCTTT. Translating gives CASSLLGPAMNTEAFF.

The J gene is TRBJ2-2, the V gene TRBV6-1; no firm D call. Between the trimmed V and J ends, which lost 7 bases and 3 bases, there was a span of 15 bases. Looked up from germline, CDR1 is MNHNS and CDR2 is SASEGT. This CDR3 region has 15 residues. The CDR3 DNA reads TGTGCCAGCACCGACGGGCCAGTGGACACCGGGGAGCTGTTTTTT. Residues: CASTDGPVDTGELFF.